This section outlines one TCR beta chain sequence together with its context. This clonotype was seen at least ten times. Its antigen specificity is not known. No much larger clonotype is one base removed from it; base qualities were not supplied. The record originates from a study of T cells after yellow fever vaccination (dated by TCRdb to between 2017 and 2020). Context from the whole study: The SMART-Seq v4 Ultra Low Input RNA kit was used to prepare libraries from fractions with low cell numbers. To follow T-cell clones before and after primary and booster YFV17D yellow fever vaccination, bulk TCR alpha and beta repertoires were sequenced over time. Two healthy male donors, one aged 18 to 30 and one aged 30 to 39 years, were included in the cohort. Blood samples were taken at several timepoints before and after primary and secondary immunization, and bulk PBMC replicates and cell subsets were isolated.

Overall results and qualifications from the work: Most clones expanded after primary vaccination were re-detected after the booster (almost 98% of CD4 and about nine tenths of CD8), suggesting broad memory maintenance. The study included only a couple of donors, which limits how far the findings can be generalized. Computational filtering was required because FACS-sorted repertoires could contain abundant contaminating clonotypes from the bulk population. Compared with the primary T-cell response, the secondary T-cell response was faster but weaker, reaching its peak on day 5 rather than on day 15. A small share of clonotypes was detected in both CD4 and CD8 compartments, with the overlap likely arising from convergent recombination.

CDR1 and CDR2 were assigned from the germline V gene as SGHRS and YFSETQ. The CDR3 contains 12 residues, cysteine and phenylalanine counted. The read is trimmed to its CDR3 DNA, 36 bases read in frame from base 1. V drops 2 bases and J drops 8 bases, leaving 10 bases in between. Sequencing took place on an Illumina NovaSeq 6000. TCR cDNA was synthesized by 5'RACE template switching, through which a universal primer site and unique molecular identifiers were introduced. Priming for cDNA synthesis came from both the TCR alpha and TCR beta constant segments. Library amplification used two PCR steps, and the second PCR step added sample barcodes and sequencing adapters. Sequencing of the libraries was done on either Illumina HiSeq 2500 (2x100 bp) or NovaSeq (2x150 bp). Per the source publication's procedure: MIGEC was used to demultiplex reads and collapse the reads into UMI consensus sequences, and MiXCR was used for V(D)J alignment. Clonotypes responding to the vaccine were identified with edgeR on replicate PBMC samples, with the criteria of FDR below 0.01 and a log2 fold change above 5 up to day 15. CD4 or CD8 identity was assigned to each bulk clonotype according to whether the clonotype was present at higher abundance in the sequenced CD4 repertoire or the sequenced CD8 repertoire. TCRdb reworked the public reads: Q25 trimming with fastp, MiXCR clone assembly, productive beta chains retained. Rows merge per CDR3 protein into single entries with the most common DNA and genes. V and J calls and clone size were set by TCRdb, not the authors. This sample lists about 240,000 distinct CDR3 sequences; more than 3.5% were detected once. Clones ranked in the top ten supply under 20% of the sample.

The label giving this sample's treatment or condition can be read as: live attenuated yellow fever vaccine strain. Two biological replicates of bulk PBMCs were collected at each blood-draw timepoint. A standard Ficoll-Paque protocol was used to isolate PBMCs from peripheral blood. TriZol was used to extract RNA from bulk PBMCs, from CD4 and CD8 fractions, and from dextramer-positive and dextramer-negative fractions. The receptor chain draws on TRBV5-1 and TRBJ1-1; 5 matching bases give a weak D call of TRBD1. The receptor's source is a man aged 18 to 30 who received the YFV17D yellow fever vaccine. The starting material was PBMCs, obtained 15 days after the yellow fever booster vaccination. The CDR3 protein: CASSFDRLEAFF. The nucleotides read TGCGCCAGCAGCTTCGACAGATTAGAAGCTTTCTTT.